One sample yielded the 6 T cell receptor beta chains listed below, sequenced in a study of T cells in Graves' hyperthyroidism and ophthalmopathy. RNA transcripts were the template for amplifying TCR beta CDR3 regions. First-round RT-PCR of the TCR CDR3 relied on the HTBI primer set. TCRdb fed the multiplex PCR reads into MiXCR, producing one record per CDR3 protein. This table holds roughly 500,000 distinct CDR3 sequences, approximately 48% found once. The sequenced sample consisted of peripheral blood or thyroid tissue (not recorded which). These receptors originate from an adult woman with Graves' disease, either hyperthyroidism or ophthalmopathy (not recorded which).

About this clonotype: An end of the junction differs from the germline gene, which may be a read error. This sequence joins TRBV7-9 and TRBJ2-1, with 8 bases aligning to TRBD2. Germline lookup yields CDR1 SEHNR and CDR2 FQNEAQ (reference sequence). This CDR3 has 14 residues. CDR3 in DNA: TGTGCCAGCAGCATAGCGGGGCCGGTCAATGAGCAGTTCTTC. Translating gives CASSIAGPVNEQFF.

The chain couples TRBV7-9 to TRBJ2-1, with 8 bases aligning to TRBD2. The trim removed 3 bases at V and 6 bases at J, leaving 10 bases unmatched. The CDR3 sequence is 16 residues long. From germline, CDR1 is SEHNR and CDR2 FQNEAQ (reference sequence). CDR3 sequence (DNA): TGTGCCAGCAGCTTTTTGGGGTTAGCGGGATTCAATGAGCAGTTCTTC. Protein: CASSFLGLAGFNEQFF.

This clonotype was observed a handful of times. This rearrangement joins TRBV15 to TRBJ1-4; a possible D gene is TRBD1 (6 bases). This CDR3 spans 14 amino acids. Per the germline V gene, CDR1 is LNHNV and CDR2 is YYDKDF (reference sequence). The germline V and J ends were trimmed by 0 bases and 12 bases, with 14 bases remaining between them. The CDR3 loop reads CATSREGTYGELFF. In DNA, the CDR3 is TGTGCCACCAGCAGAGAGGGGACATACGGGGAACTGTTTTTT.

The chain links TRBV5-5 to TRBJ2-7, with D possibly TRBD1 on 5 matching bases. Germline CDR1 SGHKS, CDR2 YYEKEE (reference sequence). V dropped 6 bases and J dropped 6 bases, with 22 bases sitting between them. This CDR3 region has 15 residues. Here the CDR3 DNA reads TGTGCCAGCACCAAAACTCTCACAGGAAGGCTCGAGCAGTACTTC. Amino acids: CASTKTLTGRLEQYF. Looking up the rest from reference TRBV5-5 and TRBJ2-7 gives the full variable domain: DAGVTQSPTHLIKTRGQQVTLRCSPISGHKSVSWYQQVLGQGPQFIFQYYEKEERGRGNFPDRFSARQFPNYSSELNVNALLLGDSALYLCASTKTLTGRLEQYFGPGTRLTVT.

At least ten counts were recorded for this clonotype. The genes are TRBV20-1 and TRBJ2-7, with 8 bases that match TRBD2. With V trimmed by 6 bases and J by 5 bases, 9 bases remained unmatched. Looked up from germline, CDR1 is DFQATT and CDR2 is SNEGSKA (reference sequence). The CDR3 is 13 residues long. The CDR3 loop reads CSALPGLGDEQYF. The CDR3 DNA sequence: TGCAGTGCCCTACCGGGACTAGGGGACGAGCAGTACTTC.

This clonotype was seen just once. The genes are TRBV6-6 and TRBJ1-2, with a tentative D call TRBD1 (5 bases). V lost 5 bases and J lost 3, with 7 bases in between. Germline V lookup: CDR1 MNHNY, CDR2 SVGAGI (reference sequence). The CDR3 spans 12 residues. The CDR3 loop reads CASSDSHYGYTF. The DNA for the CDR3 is TGTGCCAGCAGTGACAGCCACTATGGCTACACCTTC.